The 6 T cell receptor beta chains listed next were all sequenced from one sample in a study of T-cell reconstitution after alpha-beta-depleted transplantation in children. Preparation of the TCRbeta library involved a method that used unique molecular identifiers. TCRdb analysed the PCR reads with MiXCR anew, one entry per CDR3 protein. The table lists a few hundred thousand distinct CDR3 sequences, roughly 20% of them singletons, with 3.5% to 4% in the top ten. The sample was PBMCs from the stem cell graft donor, taken from the stem cell graft. The receptors were sampled from a human donor who donated a stem cell graft to a child with acute myeloid leukemia.

The sample holds a few counts of this clonotype. This sequence joins TRBV7-2 and TRBJ1-5, with D unclear. The CDR3 runs to 13 residues. Germline CDR1 SGHTA, CDR2 FQGNSA. Trimming pared 5 bases from V and 5 bases from J, leaving 10 bases between. DNA of the CDR3: TGTGCCAGCAGCCCTGAGGCGGATCAGCCCCAGCATTTT. This encodes CASSPEADQPQHF.

The chain recombines TRBV5-4 with TRBJ2-2; D gene ambiguous. Germline lookup yields CDR1 SGHNT and CDR2 YYREEE (reference sequence). This CDR3 has 15 amino acids. The ends were cut back, 1 base at V and 4 bases at J, with 11 bases in the middle. The DNA for the CDR3 is TGTGCCAGCAGCTTGCCCACCTCGGGCACCGGGGAGCTGTTTTTT. The encoded protein is CASSLPTSGTGELFF. Drawing the rest from reference TRBV5-4 and TRBJ2-2, the complete variable domain is ETGVTQSPTHLIKTRGQQVTLRCSSQSGHNTVSWYQQALGQGPQFIFQYYREEENGRGNFPPRFSGLQFPNYSSELNVNALELDDSALYLCASSLPTSGTGELFFGEGSRLTVL.

This clonotype was recorded a few times. The chain links TRBV20-1 to TRBJ2-3; the D gene is possibly TRBD2 (5 bases). Germline values: CDR1 DFQATT, CDR2 SNEGSKA (reference sequence). The V gene lost 1 base and the J gene lost 2 bases, with 10 bases spanning the gap. The CDR3 spans 14 residues. The CDR3 region is CSARVLAVTDTQYF. The CDR3 nucleotides read TGCAGTGCTAGAGTGCTAGCTGTCACAGATACGCAGTATTTT.

The chain employs TRBV7-9 and TRBJ2-1; the D gene is possibly TRBD2 (6 bases). The ends were cut back, 2 bases at V and 7 bases at J, with 12 bases in the middle. Germline-derived CDR1 and CDR2 are SEHNR and FQNEAQ (reference sequence). The length of the CDR3 is 14 residues. Here the CDR3 reads CASSLSTSSNEQFF. CDR3 DNA sequence: TGTGCCAGCAGCTTATCTACTAGCTCTAATGAGCAGTTCTTC.

This clonotype has just a few counts. The chain uses TRBV27 and TRBJ2-1; 7 bases line up with TRBD2. The CDR3 is 13 amino acids. Germline CDR1 and CDR2: MNHEY and SMNVEV (reference sequence). V shed 6 bases and J 7 bases; nucleotides not matched to a gene: 6. Here the CDR3 reads CASRGSGENEQFF. As DNA, the CDR3 is TGTGCCAGCAGAGGAAGCGGGGAAAATGAGCAGTTCTTC.

This clonotype has a handful of counts. A junction boundary mismatches the germline segment, possibly from a read error. The rearrangement links TRBV20-1 to TRBJ2-1; 11 bases are shared with TRBD2. CDR1 and CDR2 (germline): DFQATT, SNEGSKA (reference sequence). The CDR3 consists of 14 residues. The CDR3 sequence: CSATPSGRTLSSLF. The CDR3 coding sequence is TGCAGTGCCACACCTAGCGGGAGGACACTCAGTTCCCTCTTC.